Below, 18 T cell receptor beta chains from the same sample are listed, as sequenced in a study of monozygotic twins with inflammatory bowel disease. No DNA is given; TCRdb re-called the 5' RACE reads and lists each CDR3 protein once. The table gives approximately 150,000 distinct CDR3 sequences; the top ten clones make up about 7.4% of it. The sequencing input was blood. Receptor source: a human donor with ulcerative colitis or Crohn's disease, or a healthy co-twin of an affected twin (not recorded which).

This rearrangement joins TRBV7-6 to TRBJ2-3; TCRdb proposes TRBD2, but this gene call is untestable without DNA. CDR3 length: 20 residues. Per the germline V gene, CDR1 is SGHVS and CDR2 is FNYEAQ. CDR3 in amino acids: CASSLTPTPRTSGIGDTQYF.

The chain employs TRBV5-6 and TRBJ2-5; the TCRdb D gene call, TRBD1, has no DNA to confirm it. Germline V CDR1 and CDR2: SGHDT, YYEEEE. The CDR3 is 13 residues long. CDR3 protein: CASSLAQEKTQYF. Complete variable domain (other parts from reference TRBV5-6 and TRBJ2-5): DAGVTQSPTHLIKTRGQQVTLRCSPKSGHDTVSWYQQALGQGPQFIFQYYEEEERQRGNFPDRFSGHQFPNYSSELNVNALLLGDSALYLCASSLAQEKTQYFGPGTRLLVL.

V gene TRBV5-4 combines with J gene TRBJ2-4; TCRdb's D call of TRBD1 is untestable without DNA. Germline lookup yields CDR1 SGHNT and CDR2 YYREEE (reference sequence). This CDR3 comprises 13 residues. The CDR3 region is CASSLEGPSIQYF. Together with reference TRBV5-4 and TRBJ2-4, the CDR3 gives the full variable domain: ETGVTQSPTHLIKTRGQQVTLRCSSQSGHNTVSWYQQALGQGPQFIFQYYREEENGRGNFPPRFSGLQFPNYSSELNVNALELDDSALYLCASSLEGPSIQYFGAGTRLSVL.

CDR3 region: CSARTGVSQYF. V is TRBV20-1 and J is TRBJ2-3; TCRdb gives TRBD1 as the D gene, but with no DNA this cannot be confirmed. The CDR3 has 11 residues. Germline lookup yields CDR1 DFQATT and CDR2 SNEGSKA (reference sequence).

The V gene is TRBV5-1, the J gene TRBJ2-2; TCRdb's assignment of TRBD1 cannot be checked, as there is no DNA. The CDR3 contains 14 residues. From germline, CDR1 is SGHRS and CDR2 YFSETQ. The CDR3 protein is CASSLWTGIGELFF.

The gene calls are TRBV21-1 and TRBJ2-7. TRBV21-1 is listed as a pseudogene. The CDR3 consists of 13 residues. CDR3 sequence reads: CASSKGSSYEQYF.

The chain couples TRBV4-1 to TRBJ2-6; lacking DNA, the TRBD1 call made by TCRdb goes unchecked. CDR3 length: 19 amino acids. The germline CDR1 and CDR2 sequences are MGHRA and YSYEKL. The CDR3 protein is CASSQDKEQGLSGANVLTF.

V gene TRBV29-1 combines with J gene TRBJ2-5; checking the TCRdb D call of TRBD2 is not possible without DNA. Germline V gives CDR1 SQVTM, CDR2 ANQGSEA. This CDR3 is built from 16 residues. CDR3 region: CSVEGASGGRGETQYF.

The V call is TRBV7-8, the J call TRBJ2-4; the D call from TCRdb, TRBD2, cannot be confirmed without DNA. Germline V lookup: CDR1 SGHVS, CDR2 FQNEAQ. This CDR3 comprises 17 residues. CDR3 sequence: CASSFRLAGIGKNIQYF.

This sequence joins TRBV11-2 and TRBJ1-5. The CDR3 loop spans 19 amino acids. Looked up from germline, CDR1 is SGHAT and CDR2 is FQNNGV. The CDR3 sequence: CASSLGALGTQVRGQSQHF.

V usage is TRBV5-1 and J usage is TRBJ2-3; lacking DNA, the TRBD2 call made by TCRdb goes unchecked. Germline-derived CDR1 and CDR2 are SGHRS and YFSETQ. The CDR3 runs to 14 residues. CDR3 region: CASKGSGKTDTQYF.

V gene TRBV5-1 combines with J gene TRBJ1-1. The CDR3 spans 15 residues. Germline-derived CDR1 and CDR2 are SGHRS and YFSETQ. Here the CDR3 reads CASSPRGGWYTEAFF. Complete variable domain (other parts from reference TRBV5-1 and TRBJ1-1): KAGVTQTPRYLIKTRGQQVTLSCSPISGHRSVSWYQQTPGQGLQFLFEYFSETQRNKGNFPGRFSGRQFSNSRSEMNVSTLELGDSALYLCASSPRGGWYTEAFFGQGTRLTVV.

The gene calls are TRBV15 and TRBJ1-1. The CDR3 consists of 13 residues. Per the germline V gene, CDR1 is LNHNV and CDR2 is YYDKDF (reference sequence). This CDR3 reads CATSRGANTEAFF.

The chain joins TRBV12-3 or TRBV12-4 to TRBJ2-2. CDR3 length: 13 amino acids. The CDR3 reads CASSFGNTGELFF.

V usage is TRBV7-7 and J usage is TRBJ2-6; TCRdb's D gene call, TRBD1, goes unchecked for lack of DNA. CDR1 SSHAT and CDR2 FNYEAQ come from the germline V gene (reference sequence). There are 17 residues in the CDR3. The CDR3 protein is CASSLGTGVTGANVLTF. The full variable domain, completed using reference TRBV7-7 and TRBJ2-6, is GAGVSQSPRYKVTKRGQDVTLRCDPISSHATLYWYQQALGQGPEFLTYFNYEAQPDKSGLPSDRFSAERPEGSISTLTIQRTEQRDSAMYRCASSLGTGVTGANVLTFGAGSRLTVL.

The chain recombines TRBV11-2 with TRBJ1-1. CDR1 is SGHAT, CDR2 FQNNGV, per germline. This CDR3 spans 12 amino acids. This CDR3 reads CASSFDRTEAFF.

Here the CDR3 reads CSALYPGEQFF. The chain carries TRBV20-1 and TRBJ2-1; TCRdb gives TRBD1 as the D gene, but with no DNA this cannot be confirmed. This CDR3 is 11 amino acids long. Germline V gene data show CDR1 as DFQATT and CDR2 as SNEGSKA (reference sequence).

The chain employs TRBV27 and TRBJ2-5; TCRdb picks TRBD1, but there is no DNA to check that call. The germline CDR1 and CDR2 sequences are MNHEY and SMNVEV (reference sequence). The length of the CDR3 is 14 residues. The CDR3 spells CASSLPGAFETQYF.